A single sample is the source of the 8 T cell receptor beta chains below, sequenced in a study of Ad26.COV2.S vaccination and SARS-CoV-2 variants. Treatment meaning: 15 to 20 received Ad26.COV2.S at low or high dose, single or two shots; roughly five received placebo; per-sample allocation not given. Sampling happened 63 days after the first vaccine or placebo injection. Clones were read by immunoSEQ multiplex PCR, and TCRdb kept only the in-frame ones, dropping some. The sample has a few hundred thousand clones, around 91% seen once. Sample: peripheral blood, taken in a trial of Ad26.COV2.S vaccine versus placebo. These receptors originate from a person between 18 and 59 years old who received the Ad26.COV2.S COVID-19 vaccine or a placebo.

The chain recombines TRBV28 with TRBJ2-2, with TRBD2 as a possible D gene (5 bases). Trimming removed 1 base at V and 7 bases at J, with 13 bases between. In germline, CDR1 is MDHEN, CDR2 SYDVKM. This CDR3 is 15 amino acids long. The chain's CDR3 is CASSLYGETGGELFF. CDR3 in DNA: TGTGCCAGCAGTTTATACGGGGAAACGGGCGGGGAGCTGTTTTTT. The complete variable domain, with remaining parts taken from reference TRBV28 and TRBJ2-2, reads DVKVTQSSRYLVKRTGEKVFLECVQDMDHENMFWYRQDPGLGLRLIYFSYDVKMKEKGDIPEGYSVSREKKERFSLILESASTNQTSMYLCASSLYGETGGELFFGEGSRLTVL.

The rearrangement links TRBV7-2 to TRBJ2-3; 7 bases are shared with TRBD2. The length of the CDR3 is 15 residues. The germline CDR1 and CDR2 sequences are SGHTA and FQGNSA. V gave up 5 bases and J gave up 1 base; unmatched junction bases: 6. The CDR3 reads CASSISSGRTDTQYF. The CDR3 DNA sequence: TGTGCCAGCAGCATCTCTAGCGGACGCACAGATACGCAGTATTTT. The whole variable domain, remainder taken from reference TRBV7-2 and TRBJ2-3, is GAGVSQSPSNKVTEKGKDVELRCDPISGHTALYWYRQSLGQGLEFLIYFQGNSAPDKSGLPSDRFSAERTGGSVSTLTIQRTQQEDSAVYLCASSISSGRTDTQYFGPGTRLTVL.

The chain combines TRBV15 with TRBJ1-2; D gene ambiguous. Germline V CDR1 and CDR2: LNHNV, YYDKDF (reference sequence). Trimming took off 0 bases at V and 4 bases at J, with 6 bases between the two ends. This CDR3 spans 13 amino acids. The CDR3, as DNA: TGTGCCACCAGCAGAGATAACTTCTATGGCTACACCTTC. Amino acid sequence: CATSRDNFYGYTF.

The rearrangement uses TRBV27 and TRBJ2-1; TRBD2 matches 8 bases. The ends lost 0 bases at V and 0 bases at J; junction bases unmatched: 1. In germline, CDR1 is MNHEY, CDR2 SMNVEV (reference sequence). This CDR3 contains 16 residues. CDR3 in amino acids: CASSLSGTSSYNEQFF. The CDR3 bases are TGTGCCAGCAGTTTATCCGGGACTAGCTCCTACAATGAGCAGTTCTTC.

This clone was seen a few times. The CDR3 DNA follows: TGTGCCAGTATAGGGTCCGGCGAGCAGTACTTC. Protein: CASIGSGEQYF. The genes are TRBV19 and TRBJ2-7; no firm D call. Trimming took off 7 bases at V and 6 bases at J, with 10 bases between the two ends. The CDR3 length is 11 residues. Germline assignment: CDR1 LNHDA and CDR2 SQIVND (reference sequence).

The CDR3 region is CASSSSGRGETQYF. In DNA form, the CDR3 reads TGTGCCAGCAGCTCTAGCGGGAGGGGAGAGACCCAGTACTTC. This rearrangement joins TRBV6-5 to TRBJ2-5, with 12 bases matching TRBD2. Germline V gene sequence: CDR1 MNHEY, CDR2 SVGAGI. This CDR3 has 14 residues. The V segment lost 6 bases and the J segment 4 bases; nucleotides outside the gene matches: 3.

This clone was counted once. The chain has TRBV7-2 and TRBJ2-1; D possibly corresponds to TRBD1 (6 bases). The CDR3 has 14 residues. The ends were cut back, 1 base at V and 6 bases at J, with 10 bases in the middle. Germline V gene sequence: CDR1 SGHTA, CDR2 FQGNSA. The CDR3 spells CASSLGADSNEQFF. In DNA form, the CDR3 reads TGTGCCAGCAGCTTAGGAGCGGACAGCAATGAGCAGTTCTTC.

This clone was counted between two and nine times. The rearrangement links TRBV19 to TRBJ2-1; the match to TRBD2 covers 14 bases. The CDR3 length is 15 residues. Germline V lookup: CDR1 LNHDA, CDR2 SQIVND (reference sequence). J was trimmed by 7 bases and V by 4 bases; bases with no gene match: 3. The CDR3: CASSKGLAGVNEQFF. In DNA, the CDR3 is TGTGCCAGTAGTAAGGGACTAGCGGGAGTTAATGAGCAGTTCTTC.